This record covers a single T cell receptor beta chain. The data stem from a study of blood T cell repertoires in COVID-19. Study summary: Spain, Italy and the United States supplied samples that represented acute and convalescent COVID-19.

The participants were between about 18 and 100 years old and came from about two dozen US areas. Cohort placement rested on clinical history that participants reported themselves. The CDR3 sequence is 15 residues long. Germline V gene sequence: CDR1 LGHDT, CDR2 YNNKEL (reference sequence). Trimming removed 5 bases from V and 4 bases from J; junction bases left unmatched: 3. Original data processing: Amplification from reference gene primers served as the basis for estimated nucleated cell counts. Using immunoSEQ multiplex PCR, the repertoire was profiled, and TCRdb retains in-frame clones only, with some absent. V and J calls and clone size follow that table, whereas D and trimming were derived from the DNA. This sample has some 380,000 clones, with 88% found just once.

This sequence originates from a middle-aged woman with acute COVID-19. The chain has TRBV3-1 (or the pseudogene TRBV3-2) and TRBJ2-2, with 11 bases identical to TRBD1. Material: PBMCs or T cells enriched from blood (not recorded which). In DNA form, the CDR3 reads TGTGCCAGCAGCTTTGGACAGGGGGCCACCGGGGAGCTGTTTTTT. It specifies CASSFGQGATGELFF.